Detailed here is one T cell receptor beta chain. Its antigen is as yet unknown. The sample is drawn from a study of radiotherapy plus CTLA-4 blockade in lung cancer. At the level of the study: Across the patients, objective responses occurred in 15% to 20%, and disease control in roughly 31%.

Enrolled patients, whose metastatic non-small-cell lung cancer was chemo-refractory, received focal radiation plus CTLA-4 blockade with ipilimumab. Repertoires were generated with immunoSEQ multiplex PCR, while TCRdb's copy carries only in-frame clones and drops some. The sample has over 80,000 clones; approximately 83% are singletons. Points from the study as a whole: Blood saw expansion of tumor-derived TCR clones after radiotherapy plus ipilimumab. Early blood T cell clone dynamics reportedly forecast response best, with interferon-beta.

The receptor's source is a human donor with non-small cell lung cancer who had stable disease on radiotherapy plus ipilimumab. The sample in question was peripheral blood, obtained from a patient treated with radiotherapy plus ipilimumab.

CDR3 residues: CASSAELVPYNEQFF. The CDR3 DNA reads TGTGCCAGCAGTGCCGAACTGGTGCCCTACAATGAGCAGTTCTTC. The chain employs TRBV27 and TRBJ2-1; D call uncertain. The V end was cut by 5 bases, the J end by 2 bases, with 13 bases between. The V gene's germline CDR1 is MNHEY and CDR2 SMNVEV (reference sequence). CDR3 length equals 15 residues.